A selection of T cell receptor beta chains follows, all from one sample in a study of shared clonotypes between healthy human individuals. Sequenced by immunoSEQ multiplex PCR; TCRdb stores in-frame clones only, minus some. Altogether 600,000 to 750,000 clones are present, about three quarters being singletons, with the ten largest covering approximately 1.8%. The sequenced sample was memory CD4+ T cells sorted from blood. These receptors originate from a woman in her twenties or thirties in good health. Each CDR3 is given with its conserved first and last residue. D genes are given only for firm matches. Clone size is given for some rows only: seen once, a few or many times, or a class if the clone is expanded.

D gene	V gene	J gene	clone size	CDR3 protein	CDR3 DNA
NA	TRBV15	TRBJ2-3	NA	CATSRDLAVGDTQYF	TGTGCCACCAGCAGAGATCTGGCAGTTGGGGATACGCAGTATTTT
NA	TRBV6-5	TRBJ1-4	once	CASSYSFKVGEKLFF	TGTGCCAGCAGTTACTCGTTCAAGGTCGGCGAAAAACTGTTTTTT
TRBD1	TRBV7-9	TRBJ1-1	NA	CAGGTDPFEEAFF	TGTGCCGGAGGGACAGATCCTTTCGAGGAAGCTTTCTTT
TRBD2	TRBV30	TRBJ2-4	many	CAWSPWEGRNIQYF	TGTGCCTGGAGTCCATGGGAGGGAAGAAACATTCAGTACTTC
TRBD1	TRBV4-2	TRBJ2-5	once	CASSHGGQGTQETQYF	TGTGCCAGCAGCCATGGAGGACAGGGTACTCAAGAGACCCAGTACTTC
TRBD1	TRBV19	TRBJ1-5	NA	CASRDPGTGIQPQHF	TGTGCCAGTAGGGATCCCGGGACAGGAATTCAGCCCCAGCATTTT
TRBD2	TRBV6-1	TRBJ2-7	NA	CASTSISGGGDEQYF	TGTGCCAGCACCTCCATAAGCGGGGGCGGGGACGAGCAGTACTTC
TRBD2	TRBV5-1	TRBJ2-7	NA	CASSRTSGSYEQYF	TGCGCCAGCAGCCGGACTAGCGGGTCGTACGAGCAGTACTTC
NA	TRBV2	TRBJ1-5	NA	CASNQPQHF	TGTGCCAGCAATCAGCCCCAGCATTTT
NA	TRBV5-1	TRBJ1-1	few	CASSLSGAGKAFF	TGCGCCAGCAGCTTGTCGGGGGCGGGGAAAGCTTTCTTT
NA	TRBV2	TRBJ2-1	NA	CASSDGQVDEQFF	TGTGCCAGCAGTGATGGGCAGGTCGATGAGCAGTTCTTC
TRBD2	TRBV6-1	TRBJ2-1	NA	CASRGLAKNNEQFF	TGTGCCAGCAGGGGACTAGCGAAGAACAATGAGCAGTTCTTC
TRBD2	TRBV7-8	TRBJ2-3	NA	CASSLGGLARTDTQYF	TGTGCCAGCAGCTTAGGCGGACTAGCCCGCACAGATACGCAGTATTTT
NA	TRBV6-1	TRBJ2-4	NA	CASRANRMGQNIQYF	TGTGCCAGCAGGGCGAATAGGATGGGGCAAAACATTCAGTACTTC
NA	TRBV5-1	TRBJ2-1	NA	CASSSPSRWMGNEQFF	TGCGCCAGCAGCTCCCCCTCCCGGTGGATGGGGAATGAGCAGTTCTTC
NA	TRBV6-1	TRBJ2-1	NA	CASSEARREQFF	TGTGCCAGCAGTGAAGCGCGACGAGAGCAGTTCTTC
NA	TRBV5-1	TRBJ1-2	few	CASSPTGTDMGGYTF	TGCGCCAGCAGCCCAACCGGGACCGACATGGGGGGCTACACCTTC
NA	TRBV2	TRBJ2-1	NA	CASTGLTYNEQFF	TGTGCCAGCACAGGACTCACCTACAATGAGCAGTTCTTC
TRBD1	TRBV7-9	TRBJ1-2	NA	CASSFDRVGYGYTF	TGTGCCAGCAGCTTTGACAGGGTGGGGTATGGCTACACCTTC
NA	TRBV28	TRBJ2-1	few	CASSRQANEQFF	TGTGCCAGCAGCCGGCAGGCTAATGAGCAGTTCTTC
NA	TRBV18	TRBJ2-2	NA	CASKTDQNTGELFF	TGTGCCAGTAAGACGGACCAGAACACCGGGGAGCTGTTTTTT
TRBD1	TRBV7-8	TRBJ1-1	NA	CASSLGNRGNTEAFF	TGTGCCAGCAGCTTAGGGAACAGGGGTAACACTGAAGCTTTCTTT
NA	TRBV11-2	TRBJ1-1	NA	CASSLWTVNTEAFF	TGTGCCAGCAGCTTGTGGACAGTAAACACTGAAGCTTTCTTT
NA	TRBV14	TRBJ2-3	NA	CASSLRPSEDTQYF	TGTGCCAGCAGCCTACGTCCTAGCGAGGATACGCAGTATTTT
NA	TRBV7-8	TRBJ1-1	NA	CASSEWTVNTEAFF	TGTGCCAGCAGCGAATGGACGGTGAACACTGAAGCTTTCTTT
TRBD1	TRBV2	TRBJ1-2	NA	CASRGTGNYGYTF	TGTGCCAGCAGGGGGACAGGGAACTATGGCTACACCTTC
NA	TRBV14	TRBJ1-6	NA	CASSYRMGSPLHF	TGTGCCAGCAGTTACAGGATGGGATCACCCCTCCACTTT
NA	TRBV7-8	TRBJ2-7	NA	CASSPAGTRYYEQYF	TGTGCCAGCAGCCCGGCCGGGACTCGATACTACGAGCAGTACTTC
NA	TRBV6-5	TRBJ2-3	NA	CASRNRDASTDTQYF	TGTGCCAGCAGGAATCGGGACGCGAGCACAGATACGCAGTATTTT
NA	TRBV25-1	TRBJ1-5	few	CASSGLGGSQPQHF	TGTGCCAGCAGTGGTTTAGGGGGTAGCCAGCCCCAGCATTTT
NA	TRBV5-1	TRBJ2-6	NA	CASSSTGDSGANVLTF	TGCGCCAGCAGCTCAACAGGTGACTCTGGGGCCAACGTCCTGACTTTC
NA	TRBV5-1	TRBJ2-4	NA	CASSPFTETKNIQYF	TGCGCCAGCAGTCCATTTACGGAGACAAAAAACATTCAGTACTTC
TRBD2	TRBV19	TRBJ2-1	NA	CASSIKTSGSGEQFF	TGTGCCAGTAGTATTAAGACTAGCGGGTCTGGTGAGCAGTTCTTC
NA	TRBV28	TRBJ1-3	NA	CASSQIQGFFLHTIYF	TGTGCCAGCAGCCAGATTCAGGGATTCTTCCTCCACACCATATATTTT
NA	TRBV28	TRBJ2-7	NA	CASSFSGNRGEQYF	TGTGCCAGCAGTTTTTCGGGAAACCGGGGAGAGCAGTACTTC
NA	TRBV7-9	TRBJ1-5	NA	CASSPWTDSNQPQHF	TGTGCCAGCAGCCCTTGGACAGATAGCAATCAGCCCCAGCATTTT
NA	TRBV11-1	TRBJ1-1	few	CASSLQGDTEAFF	TGTGCCAGCAGCTTACAAGGGGACACTGAAGCTTTCTTT